This TCR beta chain comes out of a study of cytomegalovirus exposure and HLA in healthy donors. Trimming cost V 6 bases and J 11 bases, with 20 bases left between them. The CDR3 is 14 amino acids. Germline CDR1 is SNHLY and CDR2 is FYNNEI. The PCR had 60 Vbeta and 13 Jbeta primers. Using immunoSEQ multiplex PCR, the repertoire was profiled, and TCRdb retains in-frame clones only, with some absent. The sample has fewer than 250,000 clones, roughly 80% seen once. The TCR sequence derives from a woman aged 18-29 years in good health and CMV-seronegative. This chain links TRBV2 with TRBJ2-1; the D gene is possibly TRBD1 (6 bases). Sequencing was carried out using PBMCs. CDR3 residues: CASSTSGVIPQQFF. The CDR3 nucleotides read TGTGCCAGCAGCACCTCAGGGGTGATTCCACAGCAGTTCTTC.